The 31 T cell receptor beta chains below come from one sample, sequenced in a study of identical twins. MiXCR was run by TCRdb on the 5' RACE reads, yielding one entry per CDR3 protein. The sample gives some 1,700,000 distinct CDR3 sequences, 32% of which show up once; roughly 0.3% is in the top ten. What was sequenced was cord blood. The receptor source for this set is a newborn girl in good health.

This clonotype has more than one count but fewer than ten. CDR3 nucleotides: TGTGCCAGTAGTATAACAGGGGTCCCCTACAATGAGCAGTTCTTC. Encoded protein: CASSITGVPYNEQFF. V usage is TRBV19 and J usage is TRBJ2-1; TRBD1 agrees at 7 bases. The length of the CDR3 is 15 residues. In germline, CDR1 is LNHDA, CDR2 SQIVND (reference sequence). Unmatched junction bases numbered 3, after V lost 2 bases and J lost 2 bases. The variable domain in full, completed from reference TRBV19 and TRBJ2-1, reads DGGITQSPKYLFRKEGQNVTLSCEQNLNHDAMYWYRQDPGQGLRLIYYSQIVNDFQKGDIAEGYSVSREKKESFPLTVTSAQKNPTAFYLCASSITGVPYNEQFFGPGTRLTVL.

V is TRBV20-1 and J is TRBJ1-4, with 9 bases lining up with TRBD1. Germline loops: CDR1 DFQATT, CDR2 SNEGSKA (reference sequence). V shed 5 bases and J 8 bases; nucleotides not matched to a gene: 9. The length of the CDR3 is 14 residues. CDR3 amino acids: CSAGSDRGIEKLFF. CDR3 sequence (DNA): TGCAGTGCTGGATCCGACAGGGGGATCGAAAAACTGTTTTTT.

This clonotype appeared a few times. V is TRBV6-6 and J is TRBJ2-4, with unresolved D. Germline CDR1 and CDR2: MNHNY and SVGAGI (reference sequence). The CDR3 has 11 amino acids. V lost 2 bases, J lost 8 bases, and 4 bases lay in between. CDR3 nucleotides: TGTGCCAGCAGTTACCGCCACATTCAGTACTTC. It specifies CASSYRHIQYF.

The chain recombines TRBV14 with TRBJ1-4; a possible D gene is TRBD1 (6 bases). V shed 1 base and J shed 13 bases, with 10 bases lying between them. The CDR3 contains 12 residues. Germline assignment: CDR1 SGHDN and CDR2 FVKESK. DNA for the CDR3: TGTGCCAGCAGCCAAGGGGGGGCTGTACTGTTTTTT. This codes for CASSQGGAVLFF.

The chain carries TRBV5-1 and TRBJ1-1; maybe TRBD1 (5 bases). Germline-derived CDR1 and CDR2 are SGHRS and YFSETQ. Trimming shortened V by 0 bases and J by 6 bases, and 12 bases separated the two germline ends. The CDR3 spans 14 residues. Here the CDR3 reads CASSLGRVGAEAFF. Here the CDR3 DNA reads TGCGCCAGCAGCTTGGGGAGGGTAGGGGCTGAAGCTTTCTTT.

Concerning this clonotype: It may be a read error: a sequence one base away is much more abundant. The rearrangement links TRBV14 to TRBJ1-2, with 7 nucleotides matching TRBD1. Germline V gene lookup returns CDR1 SGHDN and CDR2 FVKESK. The CDR3 contains 14 residues. This CDR3 is CARSQARRTGIYTF. CDR3 nucleotide sequence: TGTGCCAGAAGCCAAGCAAGACGGACAGGTATCTACACCTTC.

This clonotype turned up a few times. The rearrangement joins TRBV7-9 to TRBJ2-1; a possible D gene is TRBD2 (6 bases). Germline-derived CDR1 and CDR2 are SEHNR and FQNEAQ (reference sequence). CDR3 length: 16 residues. The germline V and J ends were trimmed by 4 bases and 5 bases, with 18 bases remaining between them. The CDR3 loop reads CASSSGLKRNHNEQFF. The DNA for the CDR3 is TGTGCCAGCAGCTCAGGACTAAAGCGTAATCACAATGAGCAGTTCTTC.

This clonotype was observed a handful of times. V usage is TRBV28 and J usage is TRBJ1-1, with D unresolved. The CDR3 has 12 amino acids. Germline CDR1 MDHEN, CDR2 SYDVKM. Trimming took off 8 bases at V and 1 base at J, with 8 bases between the two ends. The CDR3 DNA is TGTGCCAGCGTGGCGAGGAACACTGAAGCTTTCTTT. It specifies CASVARNTEAFF.

This clonotype was detected only a few times. The rearrangement joins TRBV12-3 or TRBV12-4 to TRBJ2-3; D is possibly TRBD2 (5 bases). This CDR3 contains 14 residues. With 8 bases removed from V and 2 bases from J, the gap between germline ends came to 14 bases. The CDR3 coding sequence is TGTGCCAGCCGCCCAGCGGCCTCCACAGATACGCAGTATTTT. This translates into CASRPAASTDTQYF.

This clonotype appeared a few times. The genes are TRBV5-1 and TRBJ2-1, with 7 bases lining up with TRBD1. Per the germline V gene, CDR1 is SGHRS and CDR2 is YFSETQ. J lost 5 bases, V lost 7 bases, and 6 bases had no gene match. The CDR3 sequence is 13 residues long. The CDR3, as DNA: TGCGCCAGCTGCCTTACAGGGGACAATGAGCAGTTCTTC. Its translation is CASCLTGDNEQFF.

A word on this clonotype: A read error may be the cause here, since a much bigger clone is one base away. The rearrangement links TRBV4-2 to TRBJ2-3, with 8 positions matching TRBD2. The CDR3 extends over 19 amino acids. Per germline, CDR1 LGHNA and CDR2 YNFKEQ. Trimming removed 4 bases from V and 4 bases from J; junction bases left unmatched: 19. The CDR3 coding sequence is TGTGCCAGCAGCCCACCTGCACTAGCGGACATGAGGGATGCAGATACGCAGTATTTT. This translates into CASSPPALADMRDADTQYF.

The V gene is TRBV28, the J gene TRBJ2-4; the match to TRBD1 covers 7 bases. CDR1 and CDR2 from the germline V gene are MDHEN and SYDVKM. The CDR3 is 17 residues long. V trimming: 5 bases; J trimming: 0 bases; junction bases outside the gene matches: 10. CDR3 sequence (DNA): TGTGCCAGCAGTCGGGCCTTAGGGACAGTAGCCAAAAACATTCAGTACTTC. Amino acid sequence: CASSRALGTVAKNIQYF.

The chain has TRBV28 and TRBJ2-4, with 7 positions matching TRBD1. This CDR3 has 12 residues. Germline V CDR1 and CDR2: MDHEN, SYDVKM. Trimming took 6 bases from V and 13 from J; bases not matched to a gene: 9. CDR3 in amino acids: CASRKLQGEQYF. The CDR3 DNA sequence: TGTGCCAGCAGAAAACTGCAGGGGGAGCAGTACTTC.

The sample holds many counts of this clonotype. V and J are TRBV6-5 and TRBJ1-2; TRBD1 matches 8 bases. Trimming took 6 bases from V and 5 from J; bases not matched to a gene: 8. CDR1 is MNHEY and CDR2 is SVGAGI in the germline V gene. The CDR3 runs 14 residues. CDR3 residues: CASRIDRGGYGYTF. The CDR3 DNA reads as TGTGCCAGCAGAATTGACAGGGGAGGGTATGGCTACACCTTC.

V is TRBV2 and J is TRBJ2-2; 8 nucleotides align to TRBD2. The CDR3 is made up of 16 amino acids. CDR1 SNHLY and CDR2 FYNNEI come from the germline V gene. V gave up 9 bases and J gave up 4 bases; unmatched junction bases: 13. Here the CDR3 reads CASNPGGGFGTGELFF. The CDR3 DNA follows: TGTGCCAGTAATCCCGGCGGGGGGTTTGGCACCGGGGAGCTGTTTTTT. Looking up the rest from reference TRBV2 and TRBJ2-2 gives the full variable domain: EPEVTQTPSHQVTQMGQEVILRCVPISNHLYFYWYRQILGQKVEFLVSFYNNEISEKSEIFDDQFSVERPDGSNFTLKIRSTKLEDSAMYFCASNPGGGFGTGELFFGEGSRLTVL.

This clonotype was observed a few times. The chain couples TRBV15 to TRBJ2-6; 8 nucleotides line up with TRBD1. The germline CDR1 and CDR2 sequences are LNHNV and YYDKDF (reference sequence). The CDR3 loop spans 17 amino acids. Trimming at V came to 2 bases and at J to 1 base, leaving 4 bases not matched to a gene. Here the CDR3 DNA reads TGTGCCACCAGCAGACGACGACAGGGGTCTGGGGCCAACGTCCTGACTTTC. Amino acid sequence: CATSRRRQGSGANVLTF.

This chain joins TRBV21-1 and TRBJ1-5; the table's TRBD1 call for D was not verified on the DNA. TRBV21-1 is marked as a pseudogene. The CDR3 is 15 residues long. CDR3 amino acids: CASSKGGTSNQPQHF. CDR3 sequence (DNA): TGTGCCAGCAGCAAAGGGGGGACGAGCAATCAGCCCCAGCATTTT.

This clonotype was picked up a small number of times. This rearrangement joins TRBV27 to TRBJ2-7, with 8 bases matching TRBD2. The V and J ends lost 0 bases and 3 bases, in that order; junction bases with no gene match: 4. The CDR3 has 15 residues. Germline assignment: CDR1 MNHEY and CDR2 SMNVEV (reference sequence). CDR3 loop: CASSLSPGLVYEQYF. DNA for the CDR3: TGTGCCAGCAGTTTATCGCCGGGACTAGTCTACGAGCAGTACTTC.

This sequence joins TRBV5-1 and TRBJ2-7; D is perhaps TRBD2 (6 bases). Trimming pared 1 base from V and 2 bases from J, leaving 10 bases between. CDR1 and CDR2 from the germline V gene are SGHRS and YFSETQ. The CDR3 covers 14 residues. The CDR3 DNA follows: TGCGCCAGCAGCTTGCCGGGAGAGGCCTACGAGCAGTACTTC. Encoded protein: CASSLPGEAYEQYF.

Many counts were recorded for this clonotype. The chain recombines TRBV4-1 with TRBJ2-7; 8 bases are a match to TRBD1. In germline, CDR1 is MGHRA, CDR2 YSYEKL. This CDR3 has 15 amino acids. V lost 2 bases, J lost 2 bases, and 5 bases stayed unmatched. DNA for the CDR3: TGCGCCAGCAGCCAACGGACAGGGCCAACCTACGAGCAGTACTTC. This codes for CASSQRTGPTYEQYF.

The V and J genes are TRBV20-1 and TRBJ2-7, with D perhaps matching TRBD1 (6 bases). Germline V gives CDR1 DFQATT, CDR2 SNEGSKA (reference sequence). The CDR3 is made up of 13 amino acids. The V end was cut by 6 bases, the J end by 0 bases, with 12 bases between. CDR3 in amino acids: CSARQEISYEQYF. The CDR3, as DNA: TGCAGTGCCCGACAGGAGATCTCCTACGAGCAGTACTTC.

The rearrangement joins TRBV20-1 to TRBJ1-6, with D possibly TRBD1 on 6 matching bases. V lost 5 bases to trimming and J lost 7 bases, with 18 bases between them. The CDR3 has 15 amino acids. CDR1 DFQATT and CDR2 SNEGSKA come from the germline V gene (reference sequence). DNA for the CDR3: TGCAGTGCTCCAATCCCACAGGGAGTCAATTCACCCCTCCACTTT. Amino acids: CSAPIPQGVNSPLHF.

This chain joins TRBV7-9 and TRBJ2-1; the D gene is possibly TRBD1 (6 bases). Trimming took 3 bases from V and 4 from J, leaving 10 bases between them. This CDR3 has 14 amino acids. The germline V gene encodes CDR1 SEHNR and CDR2 FQNEAQ (reference sequence). CDR3: CASSFAGTYNEQFF. The CDR3, as DNA: TGTGCCAGCAGCTTCGCCGGGACATACAATGAGCAGTTCTTC.

This clonotype was found a few times. V gene TRBV10-3 combines with J gene TRBJ2-2; D remains unclear. Germline V gene lookup returns CDR1 ENHRY and CDR2 SYGVKD. This CDR3 spans 13 amino acids. V lost 7 bases and J lost 5, with 11 bases in between. CDR3 nucleotide sequence: TGTGCCATCACCCCCGTGCTTACCGGGGAGCTGTTTTTT. It encodes CAITPVLTGELFF.

The gene calls are TRBV10-3 and TRBJ2-5; 8 nucleotides line up with TRBD2. Near its end, the DNA agrees better with TRBJ2-1, so the J call may be wrong. This CDR3 region has 14 residues. Germline V gene data show CDR1 as ENHRY and CDR2 as SYGVKD. The CDR3 sequence: CAISATSAQETQFF. The CDR3 DNA follows: TGTGCCATCAGCGCGACTAGCGCTCAAGAGACCCAGTTCTTC.

On this clonotype itself: A read error may be the cause here, since a much bigger clone is one base away. The chain uses TRBV14 and TRBJ1-1, with D possibly being TRBD1 (6 bases). The germline CDR1 and CDR2 sequences are SGHDN and FVKESK. The CDR3 length is 14 residues. V lost 1 base and J 4 bases, leaving 10 bases between the germline ends. CDR3 sequence reads: CASSQVGGSTEAFF. Here the CDR3 DNA reads TGTGCCAGCAGCCAAGTAGGGGGGAGCACTGAAGCTTTCTTT.

The genes are TRBV6-1 and TRBJ2-5; TRBD2 aligns across 9 bases. The CDR3 sequence is 15 residues long. The germline V gene has CDR1 MNHNS and CDR2 SASEGT. The J segment lost 5 bases and the V segment lost 8 bases, leaving 12 bases of the junction unmatched. The CDR3 region has the DNA TGTGCCAGCCTAATCGCTAGCGGGGTTAGCGAGACCCAGTACTTC. Its translation is CASLIASGVSETQYF.

This sequence joins TRBV5-1 and TRBJ2-1; 13 positions agree with TRBD2. V was clipped by 3 bases and J by 8 bases; unmatched bases: 5. This CDR3 has 15 residues. In germline, CDR1 is SGHRS, CDR2 YFSETQ. The CDR3 DNA reads TGCGCCAGCAGCTGGGGACTAGCGGGGTACGATGAGCAGTTCTTC. Translated: CASSWGLAGYDEQFF.

The CDR3, as DNA: TGTGCCATCAGCGCAGGGCGAGCTGGGGCCAACGTCCTGACTTTC. The encoded protein is CAISAGRAGANVLTF. The chain couples TRBV10-3 to TRBJ2-6, with D possibly matching TRBD1 (5 bases). The CDR3 is 15 amino acids. Trimming shortened V by 6 bases and J by 2 bases, and 11 bases separated the two germline ends. Germline V gene sequence: CDR1 ENHRY, CDR2 SYGVKD.

Notes on this clonotype: A read error may account for a junction end that differs from germline. J is TRBJ2-1 and V is TRBV13, with 10 bases identical to TRBD2. Per germline, CDR1 PRHDT and CDR2 FYEKMQ (reference sequence). The CDR3 spans 16 residues. The CDR3 DNA follows: TGTGCCTGCAGCTTTCTGACTAGCGGGCGGACAGGAGAGCAGTTCTTC. It codes for CACSFLTSGRTGEQFF.

Many counts were recorded for this clonotype. V is TRBV20-1 and J is TRBJ1-2; D unclear. V was cut by 8 bases and J by 6 bases, with 7 bases left in between. CDR1 and CDR2 (germline): DFQATT, SNEGSKA (reference sequence). This CDR3 comprises 9 residues. CDR3 DNA sequence: TGCAGTTCCAGCGATGGCTACACCTTC. Protein sequence: CSSSDGYTF.